Listed below are T cell receptor beta chains from one sample, sequenced in a study of cytomegalovirus exposure and HLA in healthy donors. TCRdb's copy holds only in-frame clones and misses some; the assay was immunoSEQ multiplex PCR. Among roughly 100,000 clones, about 83% were seen once, and the ten largest hold 3% to 4.5%. The source material was PBMCs. The source of these receptors is a female donor in good health and CMV-seropositive. The CDR3 runs from the conserved cysteine through the conserved F or W. D genes are given only for firm matches. Only some rows state a clone size, as once, few, many or a class for expanded clones.

size: NA
V: TRBV6-5
D: TRBD1
J: TRBJ1-2
DNA: TGTGCCAGCAGTGAGCCACAGGGGAACTATGGCTACACCTTC
CDR3: CASSEPQGNYGYTF

size: NA
V: TRBV19
D: NA
J: TRBJ1-2
DNA: TGTGCCAGTACTAAATATGAGAACTATGGCTACACCTTC
CDR3: CASTKYENYGYTF

size: once
V: TRBV28
D: NA
J: TRBJ2-3
DNA: TGTGCCAGCAGTCGCGGCGGGATAAGCACAGATACGCAGTATTTT
CDR3: CASSRGGISTDTQYF

size: NA
V: TRBV5-1
D: NA
J: TRBJ1-1
DNA: TGCGCCAGCAGCTTGGGAGGGAGGAACACTGAAGCTTTCTTT
CDR3: CASSLGGRNTEAFF

size: NA
V: TRBV5-1
D: TRBD2
J: TRBJ2-6
DNA: TGCGCCAGCAGCTTCAGGGGACTAGCCTTAAGCTCTGGGGCCAACGTCCTGACTTTC
CDR3: CASSFRGLALSSGANVLTF

size: NA
V: TRBV7-9
D: TRBD2
J: TRBJ2-5
DNA: TGTGCCAGCAGCCGCGGGGGGGCGGAGACCCAGTACTTC
CDR3: CASSRGGAETQYF

size: few
V: TRBV27
D: NA
J: TRBJ1-1
DNA: TGTGCCAGCAAGAAACAGGGTGTCAACACTGAAGCTTTCTTT
CDR3: CASKKQGVNTEAFF

size: NA
V: TRBV10-3
D: TRBD2
J: TRBJ2-1
DNA: TGTGCCATCGCGACTAGCGGGGAATACAATGAGCAGTTCTTC
CDR3: CAIATSGEYNEQFF

size: NA
V: TRBV28
D: TRBD1
J: TRBJ1-2
DNA: TGTGCCAGCAGCCCGACAGGGTATGCTGCCAACTATGGCTACACCTTC
CDR3: CASSPTGYAANYGYTF

size: NA
V: TRBV5-4
D: TRBD2
J: TRBJ2-3
DNA: TGTGCCAGCAGCGGGGGACTAGCGGGAGGCCGGGCAGATACGCAGTATTTT
CDR3: CASSGGLAGGRADTQYF

size: NA
V: TRBV30
D: NA
J: TRBJ1-2
DNA: TGTGCCTGGAGTGTACTACAGGCAAACTATGGCTACACCTTC
CDR3: CAWSVLQANYGYTF

size: NA
V: TRBV7-4
D: TRBD1
J: TRBJ1-1
DNA: TGTGCCAGCAGCAGGGCCGGGCAGGGGGCGCGTTGTAACACTGAAGCTTTCTTT
CDR3: CASSRAGQGARCNTEAFF

size: NA
V: TRBV6-1
D: TRBD1
J: TRBJ1-1
DNA: TGTGCCGAGGGGGCTATCAACACTGAAGCTTTCTTT
CDR3: CAEGAINTEAFF

size: NA
V: TRBV19
D: NA
J: TRBJ1-1
DNA: TGTGCCAGTAGTATAGAAAGGGGGGGCACTGAAGCTTTCTTT
CDR3: CASSIERGGTEAFF

size: few
V: TRBV7-6
D: TRBD1
J: TRBJ2-7
DNA: TGTGCCAGCACCTCGGGACAGGGACCCTACGAGCAGTACTTC
CDR3: CASTSGQGPYEQYF

size: NA
V: TRBV5-5
D: TRBD1
J: TRBJ1-4
DNA: TGTGCCAGCAGCACGCTACAGGGGCCCGCCGCCGACGAAAAACTGTTTTTT
CDR3: CASSTLQGPAADEKLFF

size: NA
V: TRBV7-9
D: NA
J: TRBJ1-1
DNA: TGTGCCAGCAGCTTATGGTTGGGGCGAGACACTGAAGCTTTCTTT
CDR3: CASSLWLGRDTEAFF

size: NA
V: TRBV28
D: NA
J: TRBJ2-7
DNA: TGTGCCAGCAGTTTGACTAGTTCCCTCTACGAGCAGTACTTC
CDR3: CASSLTSSLYEQYF

size: NA
V: TRBV18
D: NA
J: TRBJ1-1
DNA: TGTGCCAGCTCACCACCGAGTACTTGGAACACTGAAGCTTTCTTT
CDR3: CASSPPSTWNTEAFF

size: NA
V: TRBV2
D: TRBD2
J: TRBJ2-3
DNA: TGTGCCAGCTGGGAGTGGCAGCGGGAGAGCCCAGATACGCAGTATTTT
CDR3: CASWEWQRESPDTQYF

size: NA
V: TRBV28
D: NA
J: TRBJ2-5
DNA: TGTGCCAGCAGCGACCTGGGCACCACGCAAGAGACCCAGTACTTC
CDR3: CASSDLGTTQETQYF

size: NA
V: TRBV4-2
D: TRBD2
J: TRBJ2-1
DNA: TGTGCCAGCAGCCAGGCGGGACTAGCGGTTTACAATGAGCAGTTCTTC
CDR3: CASSQAGLAVYNEQFF

size: once
V: TRBV5-6
D: NA
J: TRBJ2-7
DNA: TGTGCCAGCAGCTTGGGTTCGGCGGATTCCTACGAGCAGTACTTC
CDR3: CASSLGSADSYEQYF

size: NA
V: TRBV13
D: TRBD1
J: TRBJ2-3
DNA: TGTGCCAGCAGCGAAGACAGGGGGAGTGTGGGCACAGATACGCAGTATTTT
CDR3: CASSEDRGSVGTDTQYF

size: NA
V: TRBV6-1
D: TRBD1
J: TRBJ1-1
DNA: TGTGCCAGCAGACATACAGGGGCTGTGACTGAAGCTTTCTTT
CDR3: CASRHTGAVTEAFF

size: NA
V: TRBV4-2
D: TRBD1
J: TRBJ1-4
DNA: TGTGCCAGCAGCGGACGACAGGGGTCTAATGAAAAACTGTTTTTT
CDR3: CASSGRQGSNEKLFF

size: once
V: TRBV9
D: NA
J: TRBJ2-7
DNA: TGTGCCAGCAGCGCAGATGGTGCGGTAGGGGGGGTCTACGAGCAGTACTTC
CDR3: CASSADGAVGGVYEQYF

size: once
V: TRBV28
D: NA
J: TRBJ1-5
DNA: TGTGCCAGCAGTTTATCGCGGGGGTTGGGGCCCCAGCATTTT
CDR3: CASSLSRGLGPQHF

size: NA
V: TRBV18
D: NA
J: TRBJ1-3
DNA: TGTGCCAGCTCACCAGGCAGTGGAAACACCATATATTTT
CDR3: CASSPGSGNTIYF

size: NA
V: TRBV6-6
D: TRBD2
J: TRBJ2-7
DNA: TGTGCCAGCAGTTCCCCGGGACTAGCGTTATCCTACGAGCAGTACTTC
CDR3: CASSSPGLALSYEQYF

size: NA
V: TRBV2
D: TRBD2
J: TRBJ2-7
DNA: TGTGCCAGCAGTGAAACCATAGCGGGAGAGGGCTACGAGCAGTACTTC
CDR3: CASSETIAGEGYEQYF

size: once
V: TRBV4-1
D: TRBD1
J: TRBJ2-2
DNA: TGCGCCAGCAGCCAAAGGGACAGGGGAGGGGAGCTGTTTTTT
CDR3: CASSQRDRGGELFF

size: NA
V: TRBV2
D: TRBD2
J: TRBJ2-1
DNA: TGTGCCAGCTTTGAACCGGGACTAGCGGGATGGAATGAGCAGTTCTTC
CDR3: CASFEPGLAGWNEQFF

size: NA
V: TRBV6-5
D: NA
J: TRBJ2-7
DNA: TGTGCCAGCAGCCCCATCGAGGGCGAGCAGTACTTC
CDR3: CASSPIEGEQYF

size: NA
V: TRBV19
D: NA
J: TRBJ1-3
DNA: TGTGCCAGTAGTATAACCGGGACATACCCTGGAAACACCATATATTTT
CDR3: CASSITGTYPGNTIYF

size: NA
V: TRBV10-1
D: TRBD2
J: TRBJ2-3
DNA: TGCGCCAGCAGACCAAGCGGGGGGCGCACAGATACGCAGTATTTT
CDR3: CASRPSGGRTDTQYF

size: NA
V: TRBV5-6
D: NA
J: TRBJ1-2
DNA: TGTGCCAGCAGCTTGGGACAGAACTATGGCTACACCTTC
CDR3: CASSLGQNYGYTF

size: few
V: TRBV6-1
D: TRBD1
J: TRBJ1-4
DNA: TGTGCCAGCAGTGAGGACAGGGCAGCTAATGAAAAACTGTTTTTT
CDR3: CASSEDRAANEKLFF

size: NA
V: TRBV28
D: NA
J: TRBJ1-3
DNA: TGTGCCAGCACCCCGACAGGCCCGGGAAACACCATATATTTT
CDR3: CASTPTGPGNTIYF

size: NA
V: TRBV7-3
D: NA
J: TRBJ2-5
DNA: TGTGCCAGCAGCTCGGCGCGGGGTTTGGGAGAGACCCAGTACTTC
CDR3: CASSSARGLGETQYF

size: few
V: TRBV9
D: TRBD1
J: TRBJ1-4
DNA: TGTGCCAGCAGCAGAGACGGGACAGCAGCTAATGAAAAACTGTTTTTT
CDR3: CASSRDGTAANEKLFF